The 2 T cell receptor beta chains reported below all come from one sample, sequenced in a study of T-cell memory formation after mild COVID-19. Each CDR3 protein is one row after TCRdb ran MiXCR on the 5' RACE reads. The table includes about 270,000 distinct CDR3 sequences, about a sixth detected once. Sequenced: PBMCs or a T cell subset sorted from them (not recorded which). The receptors were gathered from a man between 18 and 29 years old who had mild COVID-19 (a few samples of this study predate the infection). Cell type and time point are not known.

The genes are TRBV20-1 and TRBJ1-5; a possible D gene is TRBD1 (6 bases). CDR1 is DFQATT and CDR2 is SNEGSKA in the germline V gene (reference sequence). Trimming removed 5 bases at V and 11 bases at J, with 28 bases between. This CDR3 is built from 16 residues. The CDR3 reads CSAVRGSVEPLKSQHF. The DNA of the CDR3 is TGCAGTGCTGTGAGGGGGTCGGTAGAACCCCTCAAGTCCCAGCATTTT.

This clonotype came up a few times. This chain links TRBV7-9 with TRBJ1-1, with no clear D. CDR1 and CDR2 from the germline V gene are SEHNR and FQNEAQ (reference sequence). The CDR3 is made up of 16 amino acids. V was pared by 1 base and J by 5 bases, with 17 bases between. CDR3 nucleotide sequence: TGTGCCAGCAGCTTAGATCCCGGTCCGGGAAGGACTGAAGCTTTCTTT. Amino acids: CASSLDPGPGRTEAFF.